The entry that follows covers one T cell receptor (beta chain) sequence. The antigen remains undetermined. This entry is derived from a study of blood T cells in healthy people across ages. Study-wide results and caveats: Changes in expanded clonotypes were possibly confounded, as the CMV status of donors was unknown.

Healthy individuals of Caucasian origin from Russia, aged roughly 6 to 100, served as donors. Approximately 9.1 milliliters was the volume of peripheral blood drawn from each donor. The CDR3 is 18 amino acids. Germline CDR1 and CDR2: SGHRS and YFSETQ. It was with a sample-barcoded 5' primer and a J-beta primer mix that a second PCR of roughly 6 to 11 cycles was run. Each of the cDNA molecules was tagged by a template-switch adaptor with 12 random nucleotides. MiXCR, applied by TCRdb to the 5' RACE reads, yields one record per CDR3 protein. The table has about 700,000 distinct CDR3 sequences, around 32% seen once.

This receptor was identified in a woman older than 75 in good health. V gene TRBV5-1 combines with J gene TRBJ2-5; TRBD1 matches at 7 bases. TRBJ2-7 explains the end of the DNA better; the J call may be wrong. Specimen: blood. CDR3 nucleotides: TGCGCCAGCAGCTTGGTTGGCCCGGGACAGACGGCCTCCTACGAGCAGTACTTC. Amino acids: CASSLVGPGQTASYEQYF.